The clone carrying this TCR beta chain turned up a few times. The record originates from a study of T cells in Graves' hyperthyroidism and ophthalmopathy. Amplified TCR beta CDR3 regions came from RNA transcripts. In the first-round RT-PCR of the TCR CDR3, the HTBI primer set was used. One entry per CDR3 protein results from TCRdb running MiXCR on the multiplex PCR reads. Altogether a few hundred thousand distinct CDR3 sequences are present, more than 12% being singletons, with the ten largest covering 13%. The receptor comes from a woman aged 40 to 50 with Graves' hyperthyroidism that later progressed to Graves' ophthalmopathy. Sample: blood.

CDR3 DNA sequence: TGTGCCAGCAGCTTGGAAGGGGGCGCAGGCTACACCTTC. Its protein is CASSLEGGAGYTF. This sequence joins TRBV7-9 and TRBJ1-2; 7 nucleotides match TRBD1. The V segment lost 3 bases and the J segment 8 bases; nucleotides outside the gene matches: 6. Germline values: CDR1 SEHNR, CDR2 FQNEAQ (reference sequence). There are 13 residues in the CDR3.